Listed below are T cell receptor beta chains from one sample, sequenced in a study of blood T cell repertoires in COVID-19. Produced via immunoSEQ multiplex PCR; TCRdb's table is partial and in-frame only. Of 110,000 to 150,000 clones listed, roughly 84% were seen once; the top ten hold 10% to 13%. Source material: peripheral blood. These receptors were collected from a man aged 60-69 years with active or convalescent COVID-19. Each CDR3 is given with its conserved first and last residue. The D gene is left open where the match is weak. The size of a clone is reported for some rows only, either as once, few or many, or as a class for expanded clones.

cdr3_nt: TGTGCCAGCAGTCAGGGACAGGGGGCTTCGAACACTGAAGCTTTCTTT; cdr3_aa: CASSQGQGASNTEAFF; v_call: TRBV11-3; clone_size: -; d_call: TRBD1; j_call: TRBJ1-1
cdr3_nt: TGTGCCTGGGCCTTCAGGGGCAGGAATCAGCCCCAGCATTTT; cdr3_aa: CAWAFRGRNQPQHF; v_call: TRBV30; clone_size: -; d_call: -; j_call: TRBJ1-5
cdr3_nt: TGTGCCAGCAGCGTACCTTTACTTTCCGGGACAGGGGGATACAATGAGCAGTTCTTC; cdr3_aa: CASSVPLLSGTGGYNEQFF; v_call: TRBV9; clone_size: -; d_call: TRBD1; j_call: TRBJ2-1
cdr3_nt: TGCGCCAGCAGCTTGGGACAAGGGGTAACTCTCACTGAAGCTTTCTTT; cdr3_aa: CASSLGQGVTLTEAFF; v_call: TRBV5-1; clone_size: once; d_call: -; j_call: TRBJ1-1
cdr3_nt: TGTGCCAGCAGCTTGGCGTGGACAGACTATGGCTACACCTTC; cdr3_aa: CASSLAWTDYGYTF; v_call: TRBV5-4; clone_size: -; d_call: -; j_call: TRBJ1-2
cdr3_nt: TGTGCCAGCAGTTTTATTTATAATGAGCAGTTCTTC; cdr3_aa: CASSFIYNEQFF; v_call: TRBV12-3/TRBV12-4; clone_size: -; d_call: -; j_call: TRBJ2-1
cdr3_nt: TGTGCCTGGAGTGTACAGGCCGGAGGCTACACCTTC; cdr3_aa: CAWSVQAGGYTF; v_call: TRBV30; clone_size: -; d_call: -; j_call: TRBJ1-2
cdr3_nt: TGTGCCAGCAGCATAGCGGGAGGGCCCGGTGAGCAGTTCTTC; cdr3_aa: CASSIAGGPGEQFF; v_call: TRBV5-4; clone_size: -; d_call: TRBD2; j_call: TRBJ2-1
cdr3_nt: TGTGCCAGCAGTGGACAGGTGAACACTGAAGCTTTCTTT; cdr3_aa: CASSGQVNTEAFF; v_call: TRBV25-1; clone_size: once; d_call: -; j_call: TRBJ1-1
cdr3_nt: TGTGCCAGCAGTGACGGGACAGGTCCCGGGGCCCAGCATTTT; cdr3_aa: CASSDGTGPGAQHF; v_call: TRBV2; clone_size: -; d_call: TRBD1; j_call: TRBJ1-5
cdr3_nt: TGTGCCAGTAGTAACGTTATGAGCTCCTACAATGAGCAGTTCTTC; cdr3_aa: CASSNVMSSYNEQFF; v_call: TRBV19; clone_size: -; d_call: -; j_call: TRBJ2-1
cdr3_nt: TGTGCCAGCAGAAAGGGGGCGGAGACCCAGTACTTC; cdr3_aa: CASRKGAETQYF; v_call: TRBV2; clone_size: -; d_call: TRBD1; j_call: TRBJ2-5
cdr3_nt: TGTGCCAGCAGCGGACGGACAGCCTCAGCCCTCCACTTT; cdr3_aa: CASSGRTASALHF; v_call: TRBV7-2; clone_size: -; d_call: -; j_call: TRBJ1-6
cdr3_nt: TGTGCCAGCAGCCCGACACCCGAGGGAGGCTACACCTTC; cdr3_aa: CASSPTPEGGYTF; v_call: TRBV9; clone_size: -; d_call: -; j_call: TRBJ1-2
cdr3_nt: TGTGCCAGCAGCTTGGGGTTAGCGGGCCAAACCTACAATGAGCAGTTCTTC; cdr3_aa: CASSLGLAGQTYNEQFF; v_call: TRBV5-6; clone_size: -; d_call: TRBD2; j_call: TRBJ2-1
cdr3_nt: TGTGCCAGCAGCTTAGTATGGCTGGCTTCAGATACGCAGTATTTT; cdr3_aa: CASSLVWLASDTQYF; v_call: TRBV7-2; clone_size: -; d_call: -; j_call: TRBJ2-3
cdr3_nt: TGCGCCAGCAGCTTGGAGAGTCCAGGGTTTTACTATGGCTACACCTTC; cdr3_aa: CASSLESPGFYYGYTF; v_call: TRBV5-1; clone_size: -; d_call: -; j_call: TRBJ1-2
cdr3_nt: TGTGCCAGCAGCCCGCCGGACCCGGGATACAATGAGCAGTTCTTC; cdr3_aa: CASSPPDPGYNEQFF; v_call: TRBV7-9; clone_size: -; d_call: -; j_call: TRBJ2-1
cdr3_nt: TGTGCCAGCAGGTCCGGACAGGGATATGGCTACACCTTC; cdr3_aa: CASRSGQGYGYTF; v_call: TRBV6-5; clone_size: -; d_call: TRBD1; j_call: TRBJ1-2
cdr3_nt: TGCGCCAGCAGCTTGAGGACAGACTATGGCTACACCTTC; cdr3_aa: CASSLRTDYGYTF; v_call: TRBV5-1; clone_size: -; d_call: -; j_call: TRBJ1-2
cdr3_nt: TGTGCCAGCAGACGCGAATCAGGGGATGGGGAAAAACTGTTTTTT; cdr3_aa: CASRRESGDGEKLFF; v_call: TRBV6-6; clone_size: -; d_call: -; j_call: TRBJ1-4
cdr3_nt: TGTGCCAGCAGCCAGGATCTGCGGGACTACTATGGCTACACCTTC; cdr3_aa: CASSQDLRDYYGYTF; v_call: TRBV6-5; clone_size: -; d_call: -; j_call: TRBJ1-2
cdr3_nt: TGCGCCAGCAGTGGGCGAGGAAGTCAAGAGACCCAGTACTTC; cdr3_aa: CASSGRGSQETQYF; v_call: TRBV10-1; clone_size: -; d_call: -; j_call: TRBJ2-5
cdr3_nt: TGTGCCACCAGTGACCCGCAGGGGAGTCGGACAGGCCGCACAGATACGCAGTATTTT; cdr3_aa: CATSDPQGSRTGRTDTQYF; v_call: TRBV24-1; clone_size: -; d_call: TRBD1; j_call: TRBJ2-3
cdr3_nt: TGTGCCAGCAGCTCACGCACAGGGGGAGAGACCCAGTACTTC; cdr3_aa: CASSSRTGGETQYF; v_call: TRBV7-2; clone_size: -; d_call: TRBD1; j_call: TRBJ2-5
cdr3_nt: TGTGCCTGGACCTATATGCCCGAGCTAGTTCACAATGAGCAGTTCTTC; cdr3_aa: CAWTYMPELVHNEQFF; v_call: TRBV30; clone_size: once; d_call: -; j_call: TRBJ2-1
cdr3_nt: TGTGCCAGCTCCCAAGAGGGGGCCGCATCCTTCGATGGCTACACCTTC; cdr3_aa: CASSQEGAASFDGYTF; v_call: TRBV7-9; clone_size: -; d_call: TRBD1; j_call: TRBJ1-2
cdr3_nt: TGTGCCACCAGCAGAGATAATAACTATGGCTACACCTTC; cdr3_aa: CATSRDNNYGYTF; v_call: TRBV15; clone_size: -; d_call: -; j_call: TRBJ1-2